This record looks at one T cell receptor beta chain sequence and its context. This sample is part of a study of blood T cell repertoires in COVID-19. The CDR3 loop spans 14 amino acids. The V end was cut by 2 bases, the J end by 2 bases, with 10 bases between. Per germline, CDR1 SGHRS and CDR2 YFSETQ. Produced via immunoSEQ multiplex PCR; TCRdb's table is partial and in-frame only. The table has 250,000 to 400,000 clones, 88% seen once. Sequences were obtained from peripheral blood. This TCR was sampled from a woman between 25 and 40 years old with COVID-19, enrolled during active disease. The chain uses TRBV5-1 and TRBJ2-5, with unresolved D. The CDR3 coding sequence is TGCGCCAGCAGCTTATATGGGCTTCAAGAGACCCAGTACTTC. This encodes CASSLYGLQETQYF.